A single count supports the clone carrying this T cell receptor beta chain. This record belongs to a study of blood T cell repertoires in COVID-19. Study context: Specimens from acute and convalescent COVID-19 originated in the United States, Italy and Spain. Sources were T cells, B-cell-depleted T cells, or PBMCs; the material itself was cDNA or gDNA.

Trimming removed 3 bases from V and 3 bases from J, with 14 bases in between. This CDR3 is built from 16 residues. Germline assignment: CDR1 KGHDR and CDR2 SFDVKD. As handled by the study authors: Using reference gene primer amplification, nucleated cell counts were estimated. Repertoires were generated with immunoSEQ multiplex PCR, while TCRdb's copy carries only in-frame clones and drops some. V and J calls and clone size come straight from that table; D and trimming were deduced from the DNA. The sample has about 170,000 clones; more than 75% are singletons. The sequence was collected from a man in his forties or fifties who had recovered from COVID-19. Sequencing was carried out using peripheral blood. The gene calls are TRBV24-1 and TRBJ1-5; D perhaps matches TRBD1 (5 bases). The CDR3 nucleotides are TGTGCCACCAGTGATGTGGGACTGGGGGACAATCAGCCCCAGCATTTT. This codes for CATSDVGLGDNQPQHF.